This T cell receptor (beta chain) emerged from a study of human T cells and chemical hapten exposure (dated by TCRdb to the early 2020s). Background on the whole study: For sensitization, 2% DPC in acetone was applied to a roughly 2 cm by roughly 2 cm area of upper inner arm skin. The libraries were sequenced as a pool, and the TCR yield per sample differed mostly because of small variations in library volumes within the pool. Patch tests used Finn chambers with 0.01% DPC on the upper back, scored after 6 days by International Contact Dermatitis Research Group standards. This study followed changes in the peripheral blood TCR repertoire in vivo during primary and secondary sensitization of alopecia patients to the hapten diphenylcyclopropenone (DPC). Throughout the roughly 23-week study period, patients were also given weekly therapeutic DPC doses on the scalp. Alopecia areata with under or over 50% scalp involvement, alopecia totalis and alopecia universalis were represented in the patient cohort, which was mostly female. Nearly 30 alopecia patients gave blood for TCR sequencing at one to four time points (pre-sensitization, 2, 6 and 24 weeks). Blood samples were taken from patients before sensitization (week 0) and at 2, 6 and about 24 weeks after DPC sensitization.

Libraries were built with RACE. TCRdb names NextSeq 500 as the instrument used. Library preparation attached unique molecular identifiers to individual cDNA molecules for quantitative, reproducible TCR counting. From each blood RNA sample, both TCR alpha and TCR beta chains were sequenced. Per the original workflow: A median of about 87,000 TCRs per sample was observed, with a range of roughly 23,224 to 700,000. V, J and CDR3 annotation of the TCR reads was carried out using the Decombinator software suite. For the PS versus PT1 abundance plots, all samples were subsampled to the same number of TCRs (28,000). Expanded TCRs were defined as absent before sensitization and observed at least eight times at the 2-week time point. TCRdb reanalyzed the raw reads on its own, using fastp at Q25 for trimming and MiXCR for clone calling, and kept in-frame beta chains. A single entry per CDR3 protein holds the most common genes and DNA from its merged rows. TCRdb, not the original authors, processed these V and J calls. This sample has under 85,000 distinct CDR3 sequences in its table, and approximately 10% of those were observed once. The ten top clones hold around 7.3% of the sample.

Results and caveats for the whole study, not just this receptor: Expanded TCRs formed significantly more large CDR3 similarity clusters than pre-sensitization or healthy control sets, consistent with antigen-driven responses. Repeated subsampling changed both the strength of the expansion versus patch-test correlation and the threshold at which the correlation became significant. Because every patient had alopecia, a presumed autoimmune disease, the patients' immune response might differ from that of healthy individuals. Patch test score correlated positively with the number of PT1 expanded TCRs, reaching significance at thresholds 8, 16 and 32 but not at 4. No change with DPC sensitization was found in the number of TCRs above 1 in 1000 frequency, and no evidence of global repertoire structure alterations was found.

Many counts were recorded for this clonotype. Its antigen target is currently unknown. No base-level quality is on record; no much larger clone is a single base apart. The label giving this sample's time point can be read as: patch test 2, 6 weeks after DPC sensitization. The treatment or condition label, read with the paper, signifies: therapeutic diphenylcyclopropenone sensitization with weekly scalp DPC. Blood at each patch-test visit was drawn before the patch test was applied. Patients were eligible if aged 18 to 70, diagnosed with alopecia and judged suitable for DPC therapy, and pregnant patients were excluded. Unfractionated whole blood was collected in Tempus Blood RNA tubes, and total RNA was extracted from that blood. CDR1 and CDR2 (SNHLY, FYNNEI) derive from the germline V gene. The junction carries 18 bases between V and J, which are trimmed by 2 bases and 7 bases respectively. Spanning cysteine to phenylalanine, the CDR3 consists of 16 amino acids. The read is trimmed to its CDR3 DNA, 48 bases read in frame from base 1.

The sample consisted of whole blood, taken in connection with sensitization to the hapten diphenylcyclopropenone (DPC). This chain joins TRBV2 to TRBJ2-4, with TRBD1 perhaps the D gene, on 5 matching bases. The TCR comes from a woman aged 45 to 65 with alopecia areata. Some clones in this sample may be carry-over from other donors' samples. The DNA reads as follows: TGTGCCAGCAGTGAAAGGGCGCTACGGACATCCAACATTCAGTACTTC. Translated, it gives CASSERALRTSNIQYF.